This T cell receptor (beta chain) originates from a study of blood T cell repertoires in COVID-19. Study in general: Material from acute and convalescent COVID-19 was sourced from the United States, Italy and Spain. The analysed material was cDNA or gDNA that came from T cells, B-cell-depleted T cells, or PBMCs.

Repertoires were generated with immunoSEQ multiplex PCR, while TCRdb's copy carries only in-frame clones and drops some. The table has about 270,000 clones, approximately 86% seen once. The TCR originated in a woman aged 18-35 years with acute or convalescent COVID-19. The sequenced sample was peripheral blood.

The CDR3 DNA is TGTGCCAGCAGCTTGGGACAGGGCACTTTTAACTATGGCTACACCTTC. Its translation is CASSLGQGTFNYGYTF. The chain couples TRBV5-4 to TRBJ1-2, with 7 bases that match TRBD1. Germline loops: CDR1 SGHNT, CDR2 YYREEE (reference sequence). This CDR3 spans 16 amino acids. Germline trimming cut 0 bases from V and 1 base from J; bases unmatched to any gene: 6.